These T cell receptor beta chains were read from a single sample in a study of blood T cells in healthy people across ages. Each CDR3 protein gets one entry after TCRdb re-called the 5' RACE reads with MiXCR. Counted here are about 1,800,000 distinct CDR3 sequences, about 30% occurring once; the ten biggest clones make up 7.7%. The sequenced sample consisted of blood. These receptors were obtained from a woman in her twenties or thirties in good health. Each CDR3 is given with its conserved first and last residue. A D gene is named only where the DNA matches it firmly. Some rows have no size entry. The others give once, few or many, or a class for an expanded clone.

TRBV25-1	NA	NA	TRBJ1-4	CASSEYQTVNEKLFF	TGTGCCAGCAGTGAATATCAAACTGTTAATGAAAAACTGTTTTTT
TRBV11-2	NA	TRBD1	TRBJ2-1	CASSLGGGHYNEQFF	TGTGCCAGCAGCCTAGGGGGCGGGCACTACAATGAGCAGTTCTTC
TRBV10-3	NA	NA	TRBJ2-3	CAISESAVNTDTQYF	TGTGCCATCAGTGAGTCGGCAGTAAACACAGATACGCAGTATTTT
TRBV6-5	NA	NA	TRBJ2-7	CASSKLPGLSTYEKYF	TGTGCCAGCAGTAAGTTACCTGGGTTGAGTACCTACGAGAAGTACTTC
TRBV20-1	few	TRBD2	TRBJ2-1	CSAPLIAGGLYNEQFF	TGCAGTGCTCCTTTAATAGCGGGTGGCCTTTACAATGAGCAGTTCTTC
TRBV27	NA	TRBD2	TRBJ2-7	CASSRGGVRGSNEQYF	TGTGCCAGCAGTCGGGGGGGGGTCCGGGGGTCCAACGAGCAGTACTTC
TRBV20-1	few	TRBD2	TRBJ2-7	CSVAVGGDEQYF	TGCAGTGTGGCGGTGGGGGGGGACGAGCAGTACTTC
TRBV20-1	NA	TRBD2	TRBJ2-3	CSASSGRAADTQYF	TGCAGTGCTAGCAGCGGGAGGGCCGCAGATACGCAGTATTTT
TRBV7-6	many	TRBD2	TRBJ2-7	CASSATPAGATYEQYF	TGTGCCAGCAGCGCCACTCCAGCGGGAGCAACCTACGAGCAGTACTTC
TRBV18	few	NA	TRBJ2-7	CASSPEAGARYEQYF	TGTGCCAGCTCACCAGAGGCGGGGGCGCGCTACGAGCAGTACTTC
TRBV30	NA	NA	TRBJ1-2	CAWSVHSNYGYTF	TGTGCCTGGAGTGTACACAGTAACTATGGCTACACCTTC
TRBV7-2	many	TRBD2	TRBJ2-3	CASSLGWIAGKNTDTQYF	TGTGCCAGCAGCTTAGGGTGGATAGCGGGGAAAAACACAGATACGCAGTATTTT
TRBV29-1	many	TRBD1	TRBJ2-7	CSAARPDGTGGDEQYF	TGCAGCGCAGCCCGACCCGACGGGACAGGGGGCGACGAGCAGTACTTC
TRBV7-9	few	NA	TRBJ2-7	CAISLEPDYEQYF	TGTGCCATCAGCTTAGAGCCAGACTACGAGCAGTACTTC